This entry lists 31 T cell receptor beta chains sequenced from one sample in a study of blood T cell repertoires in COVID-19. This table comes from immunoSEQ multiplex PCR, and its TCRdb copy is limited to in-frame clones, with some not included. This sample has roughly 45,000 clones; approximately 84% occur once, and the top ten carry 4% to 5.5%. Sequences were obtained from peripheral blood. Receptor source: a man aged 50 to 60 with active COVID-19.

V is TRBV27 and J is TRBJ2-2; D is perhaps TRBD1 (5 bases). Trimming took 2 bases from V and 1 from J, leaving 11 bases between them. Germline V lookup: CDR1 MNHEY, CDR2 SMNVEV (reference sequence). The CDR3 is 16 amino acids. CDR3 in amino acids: CASSLIGAMNTGELFF. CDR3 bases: TGTGCCAGCAGTTTAATAGGGGCGATGAACACCGGGGAGCTGTTTTTT.

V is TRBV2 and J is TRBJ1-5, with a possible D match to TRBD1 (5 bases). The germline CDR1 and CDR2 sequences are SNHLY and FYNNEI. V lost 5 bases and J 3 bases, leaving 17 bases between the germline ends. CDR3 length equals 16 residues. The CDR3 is CASSTGGAVDNQPQHF. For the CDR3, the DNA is TGTGCCAGCAGTACGGGTGGGGCGGTGGACAATCAGCCCCAGCATTTT.

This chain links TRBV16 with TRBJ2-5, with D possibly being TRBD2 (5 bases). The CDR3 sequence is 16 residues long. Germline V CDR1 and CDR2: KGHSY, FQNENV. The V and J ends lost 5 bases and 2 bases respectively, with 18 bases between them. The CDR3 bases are TGTGCCAGCAGCTTCCACCCCACTAGAGGGCAAGAGACCCAGTACTTC. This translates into CASSFHPTRGQETQYF. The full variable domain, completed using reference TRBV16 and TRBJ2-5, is GEEVAQTPKHLVRGEGQKAKLYCAPIKGHSYVFWYQQVLKNEFKFLISFQNENVFDETGMPKERFSAKCLPNSPCSLEIQATKLEDSAVYFCASSFHPTRGQETQYFGPGTRLLVL.

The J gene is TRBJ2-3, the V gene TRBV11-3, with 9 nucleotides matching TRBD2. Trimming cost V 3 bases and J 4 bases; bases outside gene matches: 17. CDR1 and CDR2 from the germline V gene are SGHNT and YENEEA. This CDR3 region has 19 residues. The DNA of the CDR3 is TGTGCCAGCAGCTTGGGGGCGACGAGCGGGGGGCTAGCCGCAGATACGCAGTATTTT. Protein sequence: CASSLGATSGGLAADTQYF. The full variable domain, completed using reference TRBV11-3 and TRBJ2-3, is EAGVVQSPRYKIIEKKQPVAFWCNPISGHNTLYWYLQNLGQGPELLIRYENEEAVDDSQLPKDRFSAERLKGVDSTLKIQPAELGDSAVYLCASSLGATSGGLAADTQYFGPGTRLTVL.

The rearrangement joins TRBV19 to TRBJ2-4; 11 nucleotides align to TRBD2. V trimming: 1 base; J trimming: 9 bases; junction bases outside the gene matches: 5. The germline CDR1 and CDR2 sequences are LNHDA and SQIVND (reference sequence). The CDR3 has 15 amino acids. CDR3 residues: CASSIVGTSGGIQYF. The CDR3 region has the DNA TGTGCCAGTAGTATAGTCGGGACTAGCGGCGGCATTCAGTACTTC.

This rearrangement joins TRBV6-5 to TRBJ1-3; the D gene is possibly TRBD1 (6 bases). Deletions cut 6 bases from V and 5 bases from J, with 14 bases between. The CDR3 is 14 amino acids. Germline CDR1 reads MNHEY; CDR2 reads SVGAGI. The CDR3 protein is CASSLGQGRNTIYF. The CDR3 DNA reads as TGTGCCAGCAGCCTTGGGCAGGGGAGAAACACCATATATTTT.

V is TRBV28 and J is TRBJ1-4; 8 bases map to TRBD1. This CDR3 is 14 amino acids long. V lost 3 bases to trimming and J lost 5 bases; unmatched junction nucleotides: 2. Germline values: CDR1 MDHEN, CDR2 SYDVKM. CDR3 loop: CASSFPGGNEKLFF. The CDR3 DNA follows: TGTGCCAGCAGTTTCCCAGGGGGCAATGAAAAACTGTTTTTT.

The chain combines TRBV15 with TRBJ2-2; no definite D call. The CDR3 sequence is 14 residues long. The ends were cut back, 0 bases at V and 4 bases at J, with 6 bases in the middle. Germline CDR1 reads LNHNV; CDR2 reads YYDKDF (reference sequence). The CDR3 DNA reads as TGTGCCACCAGCAGAGATCTGGCCACCGGGGAGCTGTTTTTT. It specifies CATSRDLATGELFF.

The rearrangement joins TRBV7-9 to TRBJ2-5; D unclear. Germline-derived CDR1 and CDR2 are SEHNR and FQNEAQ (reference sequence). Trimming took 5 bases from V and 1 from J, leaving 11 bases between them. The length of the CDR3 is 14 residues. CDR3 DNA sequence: TGTGCCAGCAGCATCAGGAATCCCCAAGAGACCCAGTACTTC. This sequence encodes CASSIRNPQETQYF.

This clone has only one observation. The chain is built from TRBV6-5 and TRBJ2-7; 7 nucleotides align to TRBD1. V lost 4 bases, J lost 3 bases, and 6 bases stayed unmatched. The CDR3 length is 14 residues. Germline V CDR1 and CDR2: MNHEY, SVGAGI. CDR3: CASSSQGDSYEQYF. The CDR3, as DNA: TGTGCCAGCAGTTCGCAAGGGGACAGCTACGAGCAGTACTTC.

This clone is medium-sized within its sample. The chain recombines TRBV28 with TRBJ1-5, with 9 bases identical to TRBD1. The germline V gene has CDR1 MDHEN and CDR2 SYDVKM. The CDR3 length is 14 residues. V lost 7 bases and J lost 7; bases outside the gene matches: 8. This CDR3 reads CASKLGQGRQPQHF. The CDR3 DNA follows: TGTGCCAGCAAATTGGGACAGGGTAGGCAGCCCCAGCATTTT.

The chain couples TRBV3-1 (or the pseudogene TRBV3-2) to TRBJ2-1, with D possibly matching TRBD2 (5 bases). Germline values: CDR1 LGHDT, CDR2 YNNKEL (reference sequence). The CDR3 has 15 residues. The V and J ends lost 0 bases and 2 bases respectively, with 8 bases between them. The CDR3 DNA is TGTGCCAGCAGCCAAGATACGGGGACCTACAATGAGCAGTTCTTC. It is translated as CASSQDTGTYNEQFF.

The CDR3 DNA reads as TGTGCCAGCAGCCCTGCGAGGCTCGGGGCCAACGTCCTGACTTTC. Its translation is CASSPARLGANVLTF. V usage is TRBV7-9 and J usage is TRBJ2-6; D unresolved. Germline assignment: CDR1 SEHNR and CDR2 FQNEAQ (reference sequence). The CDR3 spans 15 residues. Trimming removed 5 bases from V and 4 bases from J, with 12 bases in between.

CDR3 region: CSVTTGMNTEAFF. CDR3 coding DNA: TGCAGCGTTACGACAGGGATGAACACTGAAGCTTTCTTT. The chain carries TRBV29-1 and TRBJ1-1, with TRBD1 matching over 7 bases. Germline V gene sequence: CDR1 SQVTM, CDR2 ANQGSEA. This CDR3 has 13 amino acids. V gave up 5 bases and J gave up 0 bases; unmatched junction bases: 3.

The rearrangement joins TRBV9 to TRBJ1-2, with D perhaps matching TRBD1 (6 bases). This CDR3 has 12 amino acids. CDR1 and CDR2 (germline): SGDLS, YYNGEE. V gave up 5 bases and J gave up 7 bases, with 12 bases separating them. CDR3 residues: CASSGGGPGYTF. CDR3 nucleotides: TGTGCCAGCAGTGGGGGGGGGCCTGGCTACACCTTC. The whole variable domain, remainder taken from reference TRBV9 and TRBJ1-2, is DSGVTQTPKHLITATGQRVTLRCSPRSGDLSVYWYQQSLDQGLQFLIQYYNGEERAKGNILERFSAQQFPDLHSELNLSSLELGDSALYFCASSGGGPGYTFGSGTRLTVV.

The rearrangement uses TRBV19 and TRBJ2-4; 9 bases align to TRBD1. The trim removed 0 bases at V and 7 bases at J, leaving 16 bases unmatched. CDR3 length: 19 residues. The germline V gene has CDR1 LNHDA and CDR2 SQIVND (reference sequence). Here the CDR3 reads CASSIEQGTGKGVWNIQYF. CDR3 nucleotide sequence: TGTGCCAGTAGTATAGAACAAGGGACAGGGAAGGGAGTATGGAACATTCAGTACTTC.

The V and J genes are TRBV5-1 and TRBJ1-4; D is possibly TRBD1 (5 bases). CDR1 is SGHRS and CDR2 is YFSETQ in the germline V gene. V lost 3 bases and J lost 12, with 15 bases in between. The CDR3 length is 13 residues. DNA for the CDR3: TGCGCCAGCAGCTCCCTGGGGGGGACGGAACTGTTTTTT. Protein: CASSSLGGTELFF.

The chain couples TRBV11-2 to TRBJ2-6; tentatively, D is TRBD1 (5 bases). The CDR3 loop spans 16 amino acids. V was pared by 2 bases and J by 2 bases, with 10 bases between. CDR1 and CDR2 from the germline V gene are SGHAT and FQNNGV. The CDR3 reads CASSLRRGAGANVLTF. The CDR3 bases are TGTGCCAGCAGCTTACGTAGGGGCGCTGGGGCCAACGTCCTGACTTTC.

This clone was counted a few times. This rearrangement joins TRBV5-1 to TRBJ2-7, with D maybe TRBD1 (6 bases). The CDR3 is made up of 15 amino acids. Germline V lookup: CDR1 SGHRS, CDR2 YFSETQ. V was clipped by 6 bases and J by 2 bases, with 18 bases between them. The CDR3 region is CASTEGTLRAYEQYF. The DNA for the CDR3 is TGCGCCAGCACGGAAGGGACACTAAGGGCCTACGAGCAGTACTTC.

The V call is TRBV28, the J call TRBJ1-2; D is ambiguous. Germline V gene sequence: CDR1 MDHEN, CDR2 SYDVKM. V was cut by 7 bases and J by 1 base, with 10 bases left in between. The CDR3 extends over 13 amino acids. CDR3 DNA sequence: TGTGCCAGCATGGGCAGGAATAACTATGGCTACACCTTC. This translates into CASMGRNNYGYTF.

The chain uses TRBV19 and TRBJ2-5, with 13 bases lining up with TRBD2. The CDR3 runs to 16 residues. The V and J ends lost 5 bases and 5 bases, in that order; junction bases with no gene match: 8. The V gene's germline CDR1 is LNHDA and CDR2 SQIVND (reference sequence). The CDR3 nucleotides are TGTGCCAGTAGTGGTACTAGCGGGGGGGCCTGGGAGACCCAGTACTTC. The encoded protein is CASSGTSGGAWETQYF.

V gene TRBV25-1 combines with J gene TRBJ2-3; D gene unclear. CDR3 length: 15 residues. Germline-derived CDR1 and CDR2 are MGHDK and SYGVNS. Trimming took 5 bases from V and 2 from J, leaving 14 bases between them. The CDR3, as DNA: TGTGCCAGCAGTCCTCAGGTCAGCATCACAGATACGCAGTATTTT. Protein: CASSPQVSITDTQYF.

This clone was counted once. The CDR3 DNA reads TGTGCCAGCAGTCGAGTGGGGGCCACACCCTCCTACAATGAGCAGTTCTTC. Its translation: CASSRVGATPSYNEQFF. The V call is TRBV6-6, the J call TRBJ2-1, with D tentatively TRBD1 (6 bases). The length of the CDR3 is 17 residues. The V end was cut by 5 bases, the J end by 0 bases, with 17 bases between. Looked up from germline, CDR1 is MNHNY and CDR2 is SVGAGI (reference sequence).

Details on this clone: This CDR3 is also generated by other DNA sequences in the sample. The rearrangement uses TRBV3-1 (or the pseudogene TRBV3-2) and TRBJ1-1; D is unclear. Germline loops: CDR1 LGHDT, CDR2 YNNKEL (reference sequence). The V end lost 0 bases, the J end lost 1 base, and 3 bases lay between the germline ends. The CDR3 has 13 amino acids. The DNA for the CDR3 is TGTGCCAGCAGCCAAGATCGGAACACTGAAGCTTTCTTT. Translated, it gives CASSQDRNTEAFF.

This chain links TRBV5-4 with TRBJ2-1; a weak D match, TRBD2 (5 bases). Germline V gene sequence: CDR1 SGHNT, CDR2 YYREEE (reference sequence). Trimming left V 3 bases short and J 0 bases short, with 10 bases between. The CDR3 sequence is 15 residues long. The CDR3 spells CASSWSGVSYNEQFF. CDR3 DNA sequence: TGTGCCAGCAGCTGGTCCGGGGTCTCCTACAATGAGCAGTTCTTC.

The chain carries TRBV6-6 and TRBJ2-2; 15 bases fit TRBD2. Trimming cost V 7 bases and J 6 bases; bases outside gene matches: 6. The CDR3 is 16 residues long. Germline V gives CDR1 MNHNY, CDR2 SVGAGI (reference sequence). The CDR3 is CASTIGLAGGPGELFF. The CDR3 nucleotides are TGTGCCAGCACCATTGGACTAGCGGGGGGGCCCGGGGAGCTGTTTTTT.

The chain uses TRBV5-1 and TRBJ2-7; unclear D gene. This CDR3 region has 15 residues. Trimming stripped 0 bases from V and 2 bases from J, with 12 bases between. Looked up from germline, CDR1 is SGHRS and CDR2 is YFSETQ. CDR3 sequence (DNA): TGCGCCAGCAGCTTGGGGTTGGGCAGCACCTACGAGCAGTACTTC. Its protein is CASSLGLGSTYEQYF.

The CDR3 nucleotides are TGCGCCAGCAGCTTATTACAGGGGGGATTTATGGATACGCAGTATTTT. It translates to CASSLLQGGFMDTQYF. The chain has TRBV5-1 and TRBJ2-3; TRBD1 matches 8 bases. This CDR3 spans 16 amino acids. Trimming took 2 bases from V and 6 from J; bases not matched to a gene: 11. Germline V gene sequence: CDR1 SGHRS, CDR2 YFSETQ.

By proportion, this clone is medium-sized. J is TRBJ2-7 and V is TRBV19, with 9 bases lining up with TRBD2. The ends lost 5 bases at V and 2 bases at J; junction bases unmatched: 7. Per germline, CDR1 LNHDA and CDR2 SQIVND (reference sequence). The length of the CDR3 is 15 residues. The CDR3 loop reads CASSLVTSGAYEQYF. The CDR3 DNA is TGTGCCAGTAGTCTGGTGACTAGCGGCGCCTACGAGCAGTACTTC.

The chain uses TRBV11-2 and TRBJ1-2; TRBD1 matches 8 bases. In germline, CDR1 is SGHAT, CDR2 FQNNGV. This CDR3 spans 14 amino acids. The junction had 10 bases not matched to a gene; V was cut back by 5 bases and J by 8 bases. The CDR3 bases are TGTGCCAGCAGCCATAGCTCAGGGGGCGCAGGCTACACCTTC. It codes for CASSHSSGGAGYTF.

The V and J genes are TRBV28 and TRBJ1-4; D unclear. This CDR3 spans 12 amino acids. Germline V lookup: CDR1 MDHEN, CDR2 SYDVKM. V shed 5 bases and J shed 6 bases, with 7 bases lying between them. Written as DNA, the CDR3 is TGTGCCAGCAGTACAATTTATGAAAAACTGTTTTTT. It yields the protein CASSTIYEKLFF.